This T cell receptor (beta chain) was profiled in a study of identical twins. Findings of the study overall: Twin sharing of out-of-frame TCR alpha was underestimated by models in monozygotic pairs.

With regard to this clonotype: The antigen is unknown.

MiXCR, applied by TCRdb to the 5' RACE reads, yields one record per CDR3 protein. The sample has 450,000 or so distinct CDR3 sequences, 20% to 25% seen once. The CDR3 is 14 amino acids. Trimming took 1 base from V and 7 from J, leaving 11 bases between them. Germline assignment: CDR1 SGHTA and CDR2 FQGNSA. The sample also formed part of further work on T cells expressing NK-cell markers. This second report adds: Sorted CD3+CD56+NKG2C+, CD3+CD56+NKG2C- and CD3+CD56-NKG2C+ T cells supplied TCR beta repertoires.

V is TRBV7-2 and J is TRBJ2-1; tentative D call: TRBD1 (6 bases). Sequenced input: CD4+ T cells sorted from blood. The receptor comes from a young woman in good health. The CDR3: CASSLEQGRNEQFF. Here the CDR3 DNA reads TGTGCCAGCAGCTTAGAACAGGGAAGGAATGAGCAGTTCTTC.